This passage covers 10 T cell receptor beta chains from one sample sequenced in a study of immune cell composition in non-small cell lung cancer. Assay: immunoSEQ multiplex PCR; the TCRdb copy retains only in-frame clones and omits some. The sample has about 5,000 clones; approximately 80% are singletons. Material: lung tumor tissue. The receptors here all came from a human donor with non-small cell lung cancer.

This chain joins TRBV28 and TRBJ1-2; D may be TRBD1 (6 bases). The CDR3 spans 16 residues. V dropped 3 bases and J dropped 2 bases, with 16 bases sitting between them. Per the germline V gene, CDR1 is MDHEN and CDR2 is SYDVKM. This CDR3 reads CASSLGGRGENYGYTF. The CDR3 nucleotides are TGTGCCAGCAGTTTGGGGGGGAGGGGGGAAAACTATGGCTACACCTTC.

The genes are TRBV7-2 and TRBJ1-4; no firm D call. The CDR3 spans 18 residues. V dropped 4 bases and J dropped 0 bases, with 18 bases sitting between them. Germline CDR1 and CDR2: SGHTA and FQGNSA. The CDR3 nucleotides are TGTGCCAGCAGCTCCCGACTCCTAGACCGTGCAACTAATGAAAAACTGTTTTTT. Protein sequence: CASSSRLLDRATNEKLFF. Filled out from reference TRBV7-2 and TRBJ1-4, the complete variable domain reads GAGVSQSPSNKVTEKGKDVELRCDPISGHTALYWYRQSLGQGLEFLIYFQGNSAPDKSGLPSDRFSAERTGGSVSTLTIQRTQQEDSAVYLCASSSRLLDRATNEKLFFGSGTQLSVL.

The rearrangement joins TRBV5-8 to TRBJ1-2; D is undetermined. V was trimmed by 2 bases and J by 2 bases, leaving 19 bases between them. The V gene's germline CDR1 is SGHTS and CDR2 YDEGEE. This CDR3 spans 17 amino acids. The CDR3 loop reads CASSLKPRAPGNYGYTF. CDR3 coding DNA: TGTGCCAGCAGCTTAAAACCACGGGCACCCGGAAACTATGGCTACACCTTC. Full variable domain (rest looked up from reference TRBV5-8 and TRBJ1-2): EAGVTQSPTHLIKTRGQQATLRCSPISGHTSVYWYQQALGLGLQFLLWYDEGEERNRGNFPPRFSGRQFPNYSSELNVNALELEDSALYLCASSLKPRAPGNYGYTFGSGTRLTVV.

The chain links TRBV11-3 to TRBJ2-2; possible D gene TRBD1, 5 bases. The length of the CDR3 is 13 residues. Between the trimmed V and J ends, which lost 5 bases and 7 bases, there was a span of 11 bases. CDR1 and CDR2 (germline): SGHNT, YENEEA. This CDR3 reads CASSPDRDGELFF. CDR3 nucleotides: TGTGCCAGCAGCCCCGACAGAGACGGGGAGCTGTTTTTT.

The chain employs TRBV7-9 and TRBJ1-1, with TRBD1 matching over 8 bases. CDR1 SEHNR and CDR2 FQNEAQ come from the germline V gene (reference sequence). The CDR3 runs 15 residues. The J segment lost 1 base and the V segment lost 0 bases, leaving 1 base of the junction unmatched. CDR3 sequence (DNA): TGTGCCAGCAGCTTAGCCGACAGGGGGAACACTGAAGCTTTCTTT. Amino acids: CASSLADRGNTEAFF.

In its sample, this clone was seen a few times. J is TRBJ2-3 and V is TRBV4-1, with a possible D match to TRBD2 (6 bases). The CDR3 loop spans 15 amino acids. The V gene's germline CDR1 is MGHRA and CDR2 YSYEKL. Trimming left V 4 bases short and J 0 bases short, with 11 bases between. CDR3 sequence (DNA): TGCGCCAGCAGCCTAGGGAGGTACAGCACAGATACGCAGTATTTT. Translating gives CASSLGRYSTDTQYF.

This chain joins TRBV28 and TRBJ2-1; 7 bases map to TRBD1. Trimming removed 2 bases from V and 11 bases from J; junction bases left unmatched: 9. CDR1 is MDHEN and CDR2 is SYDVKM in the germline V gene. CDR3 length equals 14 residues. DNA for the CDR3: TGTGCCAGCAGTTTAGCCGGCCCAGGGGGTCAGCAGTTCTTC. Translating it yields CASSLAGPGGQQFF.

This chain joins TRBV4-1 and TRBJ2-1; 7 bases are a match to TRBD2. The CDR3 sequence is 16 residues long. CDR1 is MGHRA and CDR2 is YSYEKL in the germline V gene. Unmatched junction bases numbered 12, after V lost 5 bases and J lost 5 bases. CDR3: CASSGHRGVPNNEQFF. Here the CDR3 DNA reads TGCGCCAGCAGCGGGCACCGGGGGGTTCCCAACAATGAGCAGTTCTTC.

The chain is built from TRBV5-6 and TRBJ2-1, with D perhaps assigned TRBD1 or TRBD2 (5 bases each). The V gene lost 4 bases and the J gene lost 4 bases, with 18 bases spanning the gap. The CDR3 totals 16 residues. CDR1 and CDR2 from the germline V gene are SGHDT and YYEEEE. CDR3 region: CASSIVGARIYNEQFF. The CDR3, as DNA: TGTGCCAGCAGCATAGTCGGGGCGCGGATTTACAATGAGCAGTTCTTC.

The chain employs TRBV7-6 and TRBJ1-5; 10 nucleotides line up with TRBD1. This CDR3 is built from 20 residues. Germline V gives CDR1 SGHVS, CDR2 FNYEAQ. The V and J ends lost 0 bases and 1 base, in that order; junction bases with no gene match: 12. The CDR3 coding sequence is TGTGCCAGCAGCTTAGCTCCCCCGGGACAGGGGATCGAAAGCAATCAGCCCCAGCATTTT. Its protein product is CASSLAPPGQGIESNQPQHF.